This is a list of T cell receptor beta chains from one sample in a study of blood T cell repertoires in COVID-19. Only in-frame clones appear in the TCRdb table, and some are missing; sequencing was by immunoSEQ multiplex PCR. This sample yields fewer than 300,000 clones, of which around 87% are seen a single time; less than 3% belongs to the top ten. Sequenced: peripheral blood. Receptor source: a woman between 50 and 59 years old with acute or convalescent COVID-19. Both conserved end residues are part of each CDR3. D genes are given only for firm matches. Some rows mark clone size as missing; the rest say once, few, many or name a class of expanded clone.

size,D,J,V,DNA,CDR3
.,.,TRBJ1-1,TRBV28,TGTGCCAGCAGTCCCAGGGGAAACACTGAAGCTTTCTTT,CASSPRGNTEAFF
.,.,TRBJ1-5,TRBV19,TGTGCCAGTAGTATTCGGCAGGGTGAACAACCCCAGCATTTT,CASSIRQGEQPQHF
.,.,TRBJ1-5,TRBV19,TGTGCCAGTAGTAACGGGGGGGAGGCGGCACTGCGCAATCAGCCCCAGCATTTT,CASSNGGEAALRNQPQHF
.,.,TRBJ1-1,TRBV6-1,TGTGCCAGCAGTGAAGAACTCACAGGGACGACTGAAGCTTTCTTT,CASSEELTGTTEAFF
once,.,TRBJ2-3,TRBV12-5,TGTGCTAGTGCCTCAGGGTCCACAGATACGCAGTATTTT,CASASGSTDTQYF
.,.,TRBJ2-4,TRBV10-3,TGTGCCATCAGCCCGTTGGGGGGTTTAGCCAAAAACATTCAGTACTTC,CAISPLGGLAKNIQYF
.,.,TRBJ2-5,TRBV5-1,TGCGCCAGCAGCTTTGTACAGGGTGGCGGAGAGACCCAGTACTTC,CASSFVQGGGETQYF
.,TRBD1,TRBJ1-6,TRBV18,TGTGCCAGCCACTCGGGGGGACAGGGGCTTAATTCACCCCTCCACTTT,CASHSGGQGLNSPLHF
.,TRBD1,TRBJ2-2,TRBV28,TGTGCCAGCAGCTTTACAGGGGGCCTCGCGAACACCGGGGAGCTGTTTTTT,CASSFTGGLANTGELFF
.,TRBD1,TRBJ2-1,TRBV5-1,TGCGCCAGCAGCCCCCGGGACAGGGCTGACAATGAGCAGTTCTTC,CASSPRDRADNEQFF
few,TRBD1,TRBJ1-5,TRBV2,TGTGCCAGCAGTGGCACAGGGGGCACTCAGCCCCAGCATTTT,CASSGTGGTQPQHF
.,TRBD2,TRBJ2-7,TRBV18,TGTGCCAGCTCATCTACCTTAGCGGGAGTGCCCTACGAGCAGTACTTC,CASSSTLAGVPYEQYF